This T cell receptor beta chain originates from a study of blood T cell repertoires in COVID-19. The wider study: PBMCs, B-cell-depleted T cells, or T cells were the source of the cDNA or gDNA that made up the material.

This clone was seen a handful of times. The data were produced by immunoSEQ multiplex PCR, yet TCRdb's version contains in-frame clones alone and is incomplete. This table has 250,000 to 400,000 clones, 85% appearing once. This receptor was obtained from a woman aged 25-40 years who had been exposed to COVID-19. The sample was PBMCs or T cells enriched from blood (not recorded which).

The CDR3 reads CASSYSRQGSEKLFF. In DNA, the CDR3 is TGTGCCAGCAGTTACTCGCGGCAGGGGAGCGAAAAACTGTTTTTT. The genes are TRBV6-5 and TRBJ1-4; TRBD1 might be the D (6 bases). The V gene lost 0 bases and the J gene lost 8 bases, with 13 bases spanning the gap. Germline CDR1 is MNHEY and CDR2 is SVGAGI. The CDR3 contains 15 residues.